This T cell receptor (beta chain) was recovered during a study of cytomegalovirus exposure and HLA in healthy donors. With 60 Vbeta and 13 Jbeta primers, the PCR was carried out. Original handling: About 11 million of roughly 81 million unique TCR beta chains were shared, per a later count. Some clones are missing from TCRdb's copy, which holds only in-frame ones; the method was immunoSEQ multiplex PCR. V and J calls and clone size follow that table, whereas D and trimming were derived from the DNA. The table lists about 180,000 clones, 82% of them singletons. V shed 1 base and J shed 0 bases, with 7 bases lying between them. CDR3 length: 14 residues. CDR1 is SEHNR, CDR2 FQNEAQ, per germline (reference sequence). Study-wide points: The authors assumed roughly uniform sequencing depth across donors for presence/absence analyses. Cytomegalovirus status was reportedly diagnosed by the classifier with high specificity and sensitivity.

Concerning this clone: Its antigen remains unknown. The identical CDR3 is also encoded by other nucleotide sequences in the sample.

This TCR came from a man in his forties or fifties in good health and CMV-seronegative. Sequenced input: PBMCs. This chain links TRBV7-9 with TRBJ2-7; D gene uncertain. CDR3 nucleotide sequence: TGTGCCAGCAGCTTAGGTACGGGCTCCTACGAGCAGTACTTC. Protein: CASSLGTGSYEQYF. Complete variable domain (other parts from reference TRBV7-9 and TRBJ2-7): DTGVSQNPRHKITKRGQNVTFRCDPISEHNRLYWYRQTLGQGPEFLTYFQNEAQLEKSRLLSDRFSAERPKGSFSTLEIQRTEQGDSAMYLCASSLGTGSYEQYFGPGTRLTVT.